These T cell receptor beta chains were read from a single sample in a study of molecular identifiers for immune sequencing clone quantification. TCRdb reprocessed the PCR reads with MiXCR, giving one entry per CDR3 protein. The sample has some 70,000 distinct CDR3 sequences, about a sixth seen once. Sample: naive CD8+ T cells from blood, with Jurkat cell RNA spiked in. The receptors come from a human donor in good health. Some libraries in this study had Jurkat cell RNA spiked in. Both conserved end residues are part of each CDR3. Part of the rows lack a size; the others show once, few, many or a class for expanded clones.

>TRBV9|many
CASSSSPAGARDGYTF
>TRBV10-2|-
CASSSGQANQPQHF
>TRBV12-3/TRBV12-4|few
CASSFSLAAHQETQYF
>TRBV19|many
CASSWSRFTMNTEAFF
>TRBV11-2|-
CASSLAPYSGGYDTQFF
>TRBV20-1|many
CSAQRWLAGDADTQYF
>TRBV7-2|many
CASNPTGPHNEQFF
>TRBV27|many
CASSFQSLAGAYEQYF
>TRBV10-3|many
CAISDPLAGDYEQYF
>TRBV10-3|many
CAISVSGLQGTYEQYF
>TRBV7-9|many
CASSLPGRGQETQYF
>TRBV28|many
CASSPPRTSGKDEQFF
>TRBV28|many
CASSLGIAVYNEQFF
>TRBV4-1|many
CASSQEGPTVAGYEQYF
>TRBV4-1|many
CASSQERGLAGYTF
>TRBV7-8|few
CASSEGLAGGGNPNEQFF
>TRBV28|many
CASRAEIARTSGPTDTQYF
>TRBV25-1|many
CASIWTIEASWHTEAFF
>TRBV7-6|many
CASSPRTGGFYEQYF
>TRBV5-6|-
CASSRTGFSNTIYF
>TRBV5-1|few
CASSIGLAGLYEQYF
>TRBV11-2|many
CASSFVGGSAEAFF
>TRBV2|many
CASSEAGSNQPQHF
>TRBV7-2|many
CASSLAYNEQFF
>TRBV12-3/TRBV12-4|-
CASSLGQYTAKNIQYF
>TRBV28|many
CASSVGQGFRQPQHF
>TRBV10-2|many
CASSGPGELFF
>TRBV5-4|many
CASSFAGDRYTGELFF
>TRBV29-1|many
CSVENRGLVQGTDTQYF
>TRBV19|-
CASRAGTGNNEQFF
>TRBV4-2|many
CASSQDSWPEQYF
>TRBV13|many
CASSLGMMAETQYF
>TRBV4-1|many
CASSPTTGVDTEAFF
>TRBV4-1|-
CASSQLAGTSYEQYF
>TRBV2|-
CASEGSNTGELFF
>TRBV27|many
CASRPQGINQPQHF
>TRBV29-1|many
CSGRDGANVLTF
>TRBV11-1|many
CASSLARGDSESNEQFF
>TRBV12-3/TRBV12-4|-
CASSRLAGGPRYPRETQYF